The 4 T cell receptor beta chains given below trace back to one sample, sequenced in a study of blood T cell repertoires in COVID-19. The assay was immunoSEQ multiplex PCR, and TCRdb's table has in-frame clones only and misses some. The sample gives about 100,000 clones, approximately 87% of which show up once; around a tenth is in the top ten. Input material: peripheral blood. The receptors stem from a woman in her 30s with acute or convalescent COVID-19.

The chain employs TRBV27 and TRBJ1-2, with D perhaps TRBD1 (5 bases). The V end lost 10 bases, the J end lost 4 bases, and 16 bases lay between the germline ends. This CDR3 spans 13 amino acids. The germline CDR1 and CDR2 sequences are MNHEY and SMNVEV (reference sequence). The CDR3 protein is CATRRGDGYGYTF. CDR3 nucleotides: TGTGCCACCCGCCGGGGGGACGGCTATGGCTACACCTTC.

Only a few counts were recorded for this clone. CDR3: CASSLSGGNSNQPQHF. In DNA, the CDR3 is TGTGCCAGCAGCTTAAGTGGAGGCAATAGCAATCAGCCCCAGCATTTT. J is TRBJ1-5 and V is TRBV7-2; D unclear. This CDR3 has 16 residues. V lost 2 bases, J lost 0 bases, and 11 bases lay in between. CDR1 SGHTA and CDR2 FQGNSA come from the germline V gene.

The V gene is TRBV9, the J gene TRBJ2-7, with 7 bases fitting TRBD1. CDR3 length equals 14 residues. Germline V gives CDR1 SGDLS, CDR2 YYNGEE. The V and J ends lost 1 base and 3 bases, in that order; junction bases with no gene match: 4. The CDR3 coding sequence is TGTGCCAGCAGCGTAACAGGGGCGGGCTACGAGCAGTACTTC. It encodes CASSVTGAGYEQYF.

The chain joins TRBV9 to TRBJ1-4, with D tentatively TRBD1 (6 bases). Trimming removed 4 bases at V and 1 base at J, with 11 bases between. The CDR3 is 15 amino acids. Germline lookup yields CDR1 SGDLS and CDR2 YYNGEE. CDR3 in DNA: TGTGCCAGCAGCCCAAGGGGGAAAACTAATGAAAAACTGTTTTTT. Translating it yields CASSPRGKTNEKLFF.